Presented here are 26 T cell receptor beta chains from one specimen sequenced in a study of T cells in Graves' hyperthyroidism and ophthalmopathy. Amplified TCR beta CDR3 regions derived from RNA transcripts. The HTBI primer set was used in a first-round RT-PCR of the TCR CDR3. TCRdb re-derived calls from the multiplex PCR reads in MiXCR, one entry per CDR3 protein. This sample has under 350,000 distinct CDR3 sequences; around 15% occur once, and the top ten carry approximately 60%. Material for sequencing was blood. These receptors originate from a woman aged 55-70 years with Graves' ophthalmopathy.

This clonotype was counted between two and nine times. The chain has TRBV5-4 and TRBJ2-7; 8 positions match TRBD1. The CDR3 has 13 residues. Germline loops: CDR1 SGHNT, CDR2 YYREEE (reference sequence). Trimming took 3 bases from V and 2 from J; bases not matched to a gene: 1. This chain's CDR3 is CASSYRGAYEQYF. The CDR3 DNA follows: TGTGCCAGCAGCTACAGGGGGGCCTACGAGCAGTACTTC. Together with reference TRBV5-4 and TRBJ2-7, the CDR3 gives the full variable domain: ETGVTQSPTHLIKTRGQQVTLRCSSQSGHNTVSWYQQALGQGPQFIFQYYREEENGRGNFPPRFSGLQFPNYSSELNVNALELDDSALYLCASSYRGAYEQYFGPGTRLTVT.

This chain joins TRBV12-3 or TRBV12-4 and TRBJ1-1; D unresolved. This CDR3 comprises 14 residues. V lost 7 bases, J lost 0 bases, and 12 bases lay in between. CDR3 region: CASIFDQLNTEAFF. The CDR3 DNA follows: TGTGCCAGCATCTTTGATCAGTTGAACACTGAAGCTTTCTTT.

This clonotype was detected many times. The rearrangement joins TRBV28 to TRBJ2-7; D is possibly TRBD2 (6 bases). Germline CDR1 reads MDHEN; CDR2 reads SYDVKM. The V end was cut by 2 bases, the J end by 2 bases, with 13 bases between. The CDR3 consists of 15 residues. The CDR3 DNA is TGTGCCAGCAGTTTACTCACGACTAGTCCCTACGAGCAGTACTTC. This sequence encodes CASSLLTTSPYEQYF. Full variable domain (remainder filled in from reference TRBV28 and TRBJ2-7): DVKVTQSSRYLVKRTGEKVFLECVQDMDHENMFWYRQDPGLGLRLIYFSYDVKMKEKGDIPEGYSVSREKKERFSLILESASTNQTSMYLCASSLLTTSPYEQYFGPGTRLTVT.

The chain uses TRBV28 and TRBJ2-3, with TRBD2 identical over 11 bases. Trimming took 5 bases from V and 2 from J; bases not matched to a gene: 3. Germline V gene lookup returns CDR1 MDHEN and CDR2 SYDVKM. The CDR3 loop spans 15 amino acids. CDR3 in amino acids: CASSIAGGHTDTQYF. The DNA for the CDR3 is TGTGCCAGCAGTATAGCGGGAGGGCACACAGATACGCAGTATTTT.

This clonotype came up a few times. This CDR3 reads CASSLSHRLNTEAFF. The CDR3 DNA is TGTGCCAGCAGCTTAAGTCACCGTCTCAACACTGAAGCTTTCTTT. The V call is TRBV7-2, the J call TRBJ1-1; D not certain. Germline loops: CDR1 SGHTA, CDR2 FQGNSA. The length of the CDR3 is 15 residues. V gave up 2 bases and J gave up 2 bases, with 12 bases separating them.

V gene TRBV5-1 combines with J gene TRBJ2-1, with D hard to call. V was shortened by 1 base and J by 4 bases, with 18 bases between the two germline ends. Germline lookup yields CDR1 SGHRS and CDR2 YFSETQ. This CDR3 spans 17 amino acids. The CDR3 here is CASSLMSWHTTYNEQFF. In nucleotides, the CDR3 is TGCGCCAGCAGCTTGATGTCGTGGCACACCACTTACAATGAGCAGTTCTTC.

This clonotype was detected ten times or more. The V gene is TRBV28, the J gene TRBJ1-6, with a weak D call TRBD1 (5 bases). Trimming removed 2 bases from V and 7 bases from J, with 21 bases in between. The CDR3 has 18 residues. Germline loops: CDR1 MDHEN, CDR2 SYDVKM. CDR3 amino acids: CASSLSQASGWGNSPLHF. For the CDR3, the DNA is TGTGCCAGCAGTTTAAGCCAAGCGTCAGGGTGGGGGAATTCACCCCTCCACTTT.

This clonotype was seen at least ten times. This chain uses TRBV2 with TRBJ2-7; possibly TRBD1 or TRBD2 for D (5 bases each). The germline CDR1 and CDR2 sequences are SNHLY and FYNNEI. Deletions cut 4 bases from V and 3 bases from J, with 16 bases between. The CDR3 contains 15 residues. The CDR3 DNA reads as TGTGCCAGCAGTGGACAGAGGGCTGGGGGCTACGAGCAGTACTTC. Translating it yields CASSGQRAGGYEQYF.

This clonotype was recorded at least ten times. This sequence joins TRBV20-1 and TRBJ1-5; the D gene is possibly TRBD1 (5 bases). Germline assignment: CDR1 DFQATT and CDR2 SNEGSKA (reference sequence). Trimming left V 6 bases short and J 3 bases short, with 12 bases between. This CDR3 spans 13 amino acids. In DNA form, the CDR3 reads TGCAGTGCCCAGGACAACTCCAATCAGCCCCAGCATTTT. It translates to CSAQDNSNQPQHF.

CDR3 sequence reads: CASSLGTGSSNQPQHF. As DNA, the CDR3 is TGTGCCAGCAGCTTAGGGACAGGGTCTAGCAATCAGCCCCAGCATTTT. The rearrangement joins TRBV11-2 to TRBJ1-5; 8 bases map to TRBD1. V gave up 1 base and J gave up 0 bases; unmatched junction bases: 2. CDR1 is SGHAT, CDR2 FQNNGV, per germline. The CDR3 consists of 16 residues.

This clonotype was seen at least ten times. The V call is TRBV27, the J call TRBJ2-7; no clear D. The V and J ends lost 0 bases and 2 bases respectively, with 17 bases between them. This CDR3 has 17 residues. Germline values: CDR1 MNHEY, CDR2 SMNVEV (reference sequence). The CDR3 sequence: CASSLSPDTLTPYEQYF. CDR3 DNA sequence: TGTGCCAGCAGTTTATCGCCCGACACCTTGACCCCCTACGAGCAGTACTTC.

The chain has TRBV3-1 and TRBJ2-3; a possible D gene is TRBD2 (5 bases). The germline CDR1 and CDR2 sequences are LGHDT and YNNKEL (reference sequence). The length of the CDR3 is 16 residues. Trimming left V 3 bases short and J 2 bases short, with 15 bases between. CDR3 protein: CASSHISGLYTDTQYF. Here the CDR3 DNA reads TGTGCCAGCAGCCATATCAGCGGTCTATACACAGATACGCAGTATTTT.

This clonotype has at least ten counts. The chain couples TRBV5-5 to TRBJ2-1, with TRBD2 matching over 10 bases. Per the germline V gene, CDR1 is SGHKS and CDR2 is YYEKEE (reference sequence). The CDR3 loop spans 14 amino acids. V was pared by 2 bases and J by 10 bases, with 6 bases of the junction left unmatched. CDR3 DNA: TGTGCCAGCAGCTTCAGCGGGGGGGCATGGGAGCAGTTCTTC. The encoded protein is CASSFSGGAWEQFF.

Points on this clonotype: One junction end does not reproduce the germline sequence, and a read error may be involved. The gene calls are TRBV7-2 and TRBJ1-1; perhaps TRBD1 as D (6 bases). CDR1 is SGHTA and CDR2 is FQGNSA in the germline V gene. The CDR3 runs to 15 residues. CDR3 DNA: TGTGCCAGCAGCTTAGCACAGGGAGGGGGAACTGAAACTTTCTTT. Amino acid sequence: CASSLAQGGGTETFF.

The J gene is TRBJ2-1, the V gene TRBV4-3, with TRBD2 identical over 16 bases. CDR3 length equals 18 residues. The V and J ends lost 0 bases and 4 bases, in that order; junction bases with no gene match: 3. CDR1 LGHNA and CDR2 YSLEER come from the germline V gene. The CDR3, as DNA: TGCGCCAGCAGCCAAGAGGGACTAGCGGGAGGGAGTTACAATGAGCAGTTCTTC. It is translated as CASSQEGLAGGSYNEQFF.

The rearrangement links TRBV18 to TRBJ2-7; D may be TRBD1 (6 bases). Trimming pared 6 bases from V and 0 bases from J, leaving 12 bases between. The CDR3 is 14 amino acids. Germline V gene sequence: CDR1 KGHSH, CDR2 LQKENI. CDR3 DNA: TGTGCCAGCTCGACAGGACTCCTCTCCTACGAGCAGTACTTC. It encodes CASSTGLLSYEQYF.

The chain recombines TRBV30 with TRBJ2-7, with TRBD2 as a possible D gene (5 bases). Germline V gives CDR1 GTSNPN, CDR2 SVGIG (reference sequence). The CDR3 contains 14 residues. V was trimmed by 4 bases and J by 1 base, leaving 14 bases between them. The CDR3 loop reads CAWNRASKSYEQYF. In DNA form, the CDR3 reads TGTGCCTGGAATCGGGCTAGCAAGTCCTACGAGCAGTACTTC.

The V gene is TRBV3-1, the J gene TRBJ2-4; 7 nucleotides match TRBD2. V was pared by 2 bases and J by 1 base, with 2 bases of the junction left unmatched. Germline V lookup: CDR1 LGHDT, CDR2 YNNKEL (reference sequence). This CDR3 region has 15 residues. CDR3: CASSQSGVAKNIQYF. CDR3 in DNA: TGTGCCAGCAGCCAAAGCGGGGTCGCCAAAAACATTCAGTACTTC.

The CDR3 region has the DNA TGTGCCAGCTCACCCCCTCCTCCGACAGGGGGCGGAGGGGAGCAGTTCTTC. Translating it yields CASSPPPPTGGGGEQFF. The chain joins TRBV18 to TRBJ2-1; 10 bases line up with TRBD1. The CDR3 consists of 17 residues. V lost 3 bases, J lost 10 bases, and 15 bases stayed unmatched. In germline, CDR1 is KGHSH, CDR2 LQKENI.

The chain joins TRBV20-1 to TRBJ2-3; no clear D gene. The CDR3 totals 16 residues. Between the trimmed V and J ends, which lost 2 bases and 4 bases, there was a span of 19 bases. Germline CDR1 DFQATT, CDR2 SNEGSKA (reference sequence). This CDR3 is CSARPTARIRSDTQYF. The CDR3 nucleotides read TGCAGTGCTAGACCAACGGCCCGTATTCGGTCAGATACGCAGTATTTT.

This clonotype was detected many times. The V call is TRBV2, the J call TRBJ1-5; unclear D gene. Trimming took 6 bases from V and 0 from J, leaving 12 bases between them. The CDR3 is 15 amino acids. The germline gives CDR1 SNHLY, CDR2 FYNNEI. CDR3 in amino acids: CASRENTYSNQPQHF. The CDR3 bases are TGTGCCAGCAGGGAGAACACATATAGCAATCAGCCCCAGCATTTT.

The table lists this clonotype with a few counts. V usage is TRBV5-1 and J usage is TRBJ2-2; 8 nucleotides align to TRBD1. J gave up 7 bases and V 4 bases, and 6 bases lay outside the gene matches. The germline V gene has CDR1 SGHRS and CDR2 YFSETQ. The CDR3 length is 14 residues. The CDR3 loop reads CASSRGQGGGELFF. The CDR3 DNA sequence: TGCGCCAGCAGCCGCGGACAGGGAGGCGGGGAGCTGTTTTTT.

The chain has TRBV5-5 and TRBJ2-3, with D perhaps assigned TRBD1 or TRBD2 (6 bases each). Germline V lookup: CDR1 SGHKS, CDR2 YYEKEE (reference sequence). Trimming took 4 bases from V and 2 from J, leaving 29 bases between them. The CDR3 spans 20 residues. The CDR3 coding sequence is TGTGCCAGCAGCCCCAATAGAAACCGAGACGGGGGCCGAGACACAGATACGCAGTATTTT. Its translation: CASSPNRNRDGGRDTDTQYF.

This clonotype was detected once. A much larger clone differs by one base, so this may be a read error. The DNA for the CDR3 is TGCAGTGCTCTGACTAGCGGGAGAGGTGCTTCCTACGAGCAGTACTTC. It translates to CSALTSGRGASYEQYF. The J gene is TRBJ2-7, the V gene TRBV20-1; 12 positions match TRBD2. The CDR3 length is 16 residues. V was pared by 5 bases and J by 1 base, with 9 bases of the junction left unmatched. Germline V gene lookup returns CDR1 DFQATT and CDR2 SNEGSKA (reference sequence).

This clonotype was observed many times. The chain carries TRBV20-1 and TRBJ1-1, with 7 bases matching TRBD1. The V and J ends lost 2 bases and 7 bases, in that order; junction bases with no gene match: 1. CDR1 is DFQATT, CDR2 SNEGSKA, per germline (reference sequence). This CDR3 is 11 amino acids long. CDR3 loop: CSARYRGEAFF. As DNA, the CDR3 is TGCAGTGCTAGATACAGGGGTGAAGCTTTCTTT.

This clonotype has at least ten counts. The chain recombines TRBV12-3 or TRBV12-4 with TRBJ2-3, with TRBD2 matching 9 bases. This CDR3 comprises 19 residues. V dropped 5 bases and J dropped 4; count of bases not matched to a gene: 19. The CDR3 loop is CASSPPTGTSPGPPDTQYF. For the CDR3, the DNA is TGTGCCAGCAGTCCTCCCACCGGGACTAGCCCCGGTCCTCCAGATACGCAGTATTTT.